This is a list of T cell receptor beta chains from one sample in a study of blood T cell repertoires in COVID-19. Method: immunoSEQ multiplex PCR; TCRdb's copy keeps in-frame clones and lacks some. The sample has 490,000 or so clones, approximately 88% seen once; the top ten hold less than 2%. Sample: PBMCs or T cells enriched from blood (not recorded which). The receptors were sampled from a middle-aged woman who had recovered from COVID-19. The CDR3 runs from the conserved cysteine through the conserved F or W. The D gene is left open where the match is weak. Rows give clone size only sometimes, using once, few, many, or a class for an expanded clone.

J gene: TRBJ1-3; V gene: TRBV6-5; clone size: .; D gene: TRBD1; CDR3 DNA: TGTGCCACCGGGACAGGGGTCGGCGGAAACACCATATATTTT; CDR3 protein: CATGTGVGGNTIYF
J gene: TRBJ2-3; V gene: TRBV7-2; clone size: .; D gene: TRBD2; CDR3 DNA: TGTGCCAGCAGTCTCCCAAATCTAGCGGGGACCACAGATACGCAGTATTTT; CDR3 protein: CASSLPNLAGTTDTQYF
J gene: TRBJ1-1; V gene: TRBV7-2; clone size: .; D gene: .; CDR3 DNA: TGTGCCAGCAGCCCACACGTGGCGTCGGGGGAAGCTTTCTTT; CDR3 protein: CASSPHVASGEAFF
J gene: TRBJ1-5; V gene: TRBV3-1/TRBV3-2; clone size: .; D gene: .; CDR3 DNA: TGTGCCAGCAGCTGGACAGATCATCAGCCCCAGCATTTT; CDR3 protein: CASSWTDHQPQHF
J gene: TRBJ2-1; V gene: TRBV19; clone size: .; D gene: TRBD1; CDR3 DNA: TGTGCCAGTAGTATCTCAATCCGACAGGGCAAGTGGGACAATGAGCAGTTCTTC; CDR3 protein: CASSISIRQGKWDNEQFF
J gene: TRBJ1-1; V gene: TRBV11-3; clone size: .; D gene: .; CDR3 DNA: TGTGCCAGCAGCCAGGGACTAGGCCCCACTGAAGCTTTCTTT; CDR3 protein: CASSQGLGPTEAFF
J gene: TRBJ1-3; V gene: TRBV5-4; clone size: .; D gene: TRBD1; CDR3 DNA: TGTGCCAGCAGCGGGGGGACAGACTCTGGAAACACCATATATTTT; CDR3 protein: CASSGGTDSGNTIYF
J gene: TRBJ2-2; V gene: TRBV9; clone size: .; D gene: .; CDR3 DNA: TGTGCCAGCCGATTTGGACAGTCGAACACCGGGGAGCTGTTTTTT; CDR3 protein: CASRFGQSNTGELFF
J gene: TRBJ1-2; V gene: TRBV10-3; clone size: .; D gene: .; CDR3 DNA: TGTGCCATCAGTGAGCTCTCGGAGGGAGGGAATGGCTACACCTTC; CDR3 protein: CAISELSEGGNGYTF
J gene: TRBJ2-7; V gene: TRBV6-5; clone size: .; D gene: .; CDR3 DNA: TGTGCCAGCAGCCCCCGAGTAGCCGGAGAGCAGTACTTC; CDR3 protein: CASSPRVAGEQYF
J gene: TRBJ2-5; V gene: TRBV10-1; clone size: .; D gene: .; CDR3 DNA: TGCGCCAGCAGCCAAAACAGGGAAGAGACCCAGTACTTC; CDR3 protein: CASSQNREETQYF
J gene: TRBJ2-1; V gene: TRBV5-1; clone size: .; D gene: TRBD2; CDR3 DNA: TGCGCCAGCAGCGGGGGACTAGCGGGAACCTACAATGAGCAGTTCTTC; CDR3 protein: CASSGGLAGTYNEQFF
J gene: TRBJ1-5; V gene: TRBV7-2; clone size: .; D gene: .; CDR3 DNA: TGTGCCAGCAGCGAGAGGAGCAATCAGCCCCAGCATTTT; CDR3 protein: CASSERSNQPQHF
J gene: TRBJ2-2; V gene: TRBV4-1; clone size: .; D gene: TRBD1; CDR3 DNA: TGCGCCAGCAGCGGGCCTCTAGAGGGACAGGGGAAGTTTTTCGGTACCGGGGAGCTGTTTTTT; CDR3 protein: CASSGPLEGQGKFFGTGELFF
J gene: TRBJ1-1; V gene: TRBV7-6; clone size: .; D gene: .; CDR3 DNA: TGTGCCAGCAGCTCCTACACTGAAGCTTTCTTT; CDR3 protein: CASSSYTEAFF
J gene: TRBJ2-3; V gene: TRBV5-1; clone size: .; D gene: TRBD2; CDR3 DNA: TGCGCCAGCAGCCTCGGGACTAGCGGGAGAGGGAGCACAGATACGCAGTATTTT; CDR3 protein: CASSLGTSGRGSTDTQYF
J gene: TRBJ2-1; V gene: TRBV9; clone size: .; D gene: .; CDR3 DNA: TGTGCCAGCAGCGTAGCTCCTAGAACTTACAATGAGCAGTTCTTC; CDR3 protein: CASSVAPRTYNEQFF
J gene: TRBJ1-2; V gene: TRBV12-5; clone size: .; D gene: TRBD1; CDR3 DNA: TGTGCTAGTGGTTTGGCCCCAGGGGGCGCGAATGGCTACACCTTC; CDR3 protein: CASGLAPGGANGYTF
J gene: TRBJ1-3; V gene: TRBV25-1; clone size: .; D gene: .; CDR3 DNA: TGTGCCAGCCAGCGGGACAATGGAAACACCATATATTTT; CDR3 protein: CASQRDNGNTIYF
J gene: TRBJ2-7; V gene: TRBV7-6; clone size: .; D gene: TRBD1; CDR3 DNA: TGTGCCAGCAGCTTAGGCCCGACAGGGGCCTCCTCCTACGAGCAGTACTTC; CDR3 protein: CASSLGPTGASSYEQYF
J gene: TRBJ1-6; V gene: TRBV2; clone size: .; D gene: TRBD1; CDR3 DNA: TGTGCCAGCGAACAGGGGGCATCTAATAATTCACCCCTCCACTTT; CDR3 protein: CASEQGASNNSPLHF
J gene: TRBJ1-2; V gene: TRBV19; clone size: .; D gene: TRBD1; CDR3 DNA: TGTGCCAGTAGTCCCGACAGGGGGAAGAACTATGGCTACACCTTC; CDR3 protein: CASSPDRGKNYGYTF
J gene: TRBJ2-7; V gene: TRBV28; clone size: .; D gene: .; CDR3 DNA: TGTGCCAGCAGCCTTAGCGCCTACGAGCAGTACTTC; CDR3 protein: CASSLSAYEQYF
J gene: TRBJ1-4; V gene: TRBV7-9; clone size: .; D gene: .; CDR3 DNA: TGTGCCAGCAGCTCAACTTTAAACTATGAAAAACTGTTTTTT; CDR3 protein: CASSSTLNYEKLFF
J gene: TRBJ1-2; V gene: TRBV5-4; clone size: few; D gene: .; CDR3 DNA: TGTGCCAGCAGCTTGATGGCAGGTGGCTATGGCTACACCTTC; CDR3 protein: CASSLMAGGYGYTF
J gene: TRBJ1-6; V gene: TRBV27; clone size: once; D gene: .; CDR3 DNA: TGTGCCAGCAGTTTAAAACCGGGTTCACCCCTCCACTTT; CDR3 protein: CASSLKPGSPLHF
J gene: TRBJ2-1; V gene: TRBV4-3; clone size: .; D gene: .; CDR3 DNA: TGCGCCAGCAGCCAAGATGGTTCGGGGATCTACAATGAGCAGTTCTTC; CDR3 protein: CASSQDGSGIYNEQFF
J gene: TRBJ2-1; V gene: TRBV6-2/TRBV6-3; clone size: .; D gene: TRBD2; CDR3 DNA: TGTGCCAGCAGTTACCGACTAGCGGGAGGAAACAATGAGCAGTTCTTC; CDR3 protein: CASSYRLAGGNNEQFF
J gene: TRBJ2-1; V gene: TRBV7-2; clone size: .; D gene: TRBD2; CDR3 DNA: TGTGCCAGCAGCTACCAGGGAGGGGTCCGCTACAATGAGCAGTTCTTC; CDR3 protein: CASSYQGGVRYNEQFF
J gene: TRBJ1-6; V gene: TRBV2; clone size: .; D gene: TRBD1; CDR3 DNA: TGTGCCAGCGACAGGGGGCCGAGATCACCCCTCCACTTT; CDR3 protein: CASDRGPRSPLHF
J gene: TRBJ2-3; V gene: TRBV9; clone size: .; D gene: .; CDR3 DNA: TGTGCCAGCAGTACAGGGACAGATACGCAGTATTTT; CDR3 protein: CASSTGTDTQYF
J gene: TRBJ1-2; V gene: TRBV6-2/TRBV6-3; clone size: .; D gene: TRBD1; CDR3 DNA: TGTGCCAGCAGTAATCAACAGGGGTCTGGCTACACCTTC; CDR3 protein: CASSNQQGSGYTF
J gene: TRBJ1-2; V gene: TRBV27; clone size: .; D gene: TRBD1; CDR3 DNA: TGTGCCAGCAGACGGACAGGGGAAGGCTATGGCTACACCTTC; CDR3 protein: CASRRTGEGYGYTF
J gene: TRBJ1-2; V gene: TRBV2; clone size: .; D gene: .; CDR3 DNA: TGTGCCAGCCGGGGGGTTAACTATGGCTACACCTTC; CDR3 protein: CASRGVNYGYTF
J gene: TRBJ2-7; V gene: TRBV11-2; clone size: .; D gene: .; CDR3 DNA: TGTGCCAGCAGCTTAGGCTTGGCGGGCCCCGCCTTCGAGCAGTACTTC; CDR3 protein: CASSLGLAGPAFEQYF
J gene: TRBJ2-7; V gene: TRBV2; clone size: once; D gene: TRBD2; CDR3 DNA: TGTGCCAGCAGTGACAGCGGCGGGAGGACCGACTACGAGCAGTACTTC; CDR3 protein: CASSDSGGRTDYEQYF
J gene: TRBJ1-2; V gene: TRBV5-1; clone size: few; D gene: .; CDR3 DNA: TGCGCCAGCAGCTCGTCTTGGGGGGACTTCTATGGCTACACCTTC; CDR3 protein: CASSSSWGDFYGYTF
J gene: TRBJ1-1; V gene: TRBV29-1; clone size: .; D gene: TRBD1; CDR3 DNA: TGCAGCGTTGTTTCGAGACAGGGTGACACTGAAGCTTTCTTT; CDR3 protein: CSVVSRQGDTEAFF
J gene: TRBJ1-6; V gene: TRBV2; clone size: .; D gene: TRBD1; CDR3 DNA: TGTGCCAGCGGGGGACAGGGTCCTCCGCCCCTCCACTTT; CDR3 protein: CASGGQGPPPLHF
J gene: TRBJ1-1; V gene: TRBV7-2; clone size: .; D gene: .; CDR3 DNA: TGTGCCAGCAGCTTAAGGAGGAACACTGAAGCTTTCTTT; CDR3 protein: CASSLRRNTEAFF
J gene: TRBJ2-7; V gene: TRBV5-1; clone size: .; D gene: .; CDR3 DNA: TGCGCCAGCAGCTTGGAAGTCGCTAGAGCCTACGAGCAGTACTTC; CDR3 protein: CASSLEVARAYEQYF
J gene: TRBJ1-4; V gene: TRBV6-1; clone size: few; D gene: TRBD1; CDR3 DNA: TGTGCCAGCAGTGTAGCGCCGGGACAGGGGGTGACTAATGAAAAACTGTTTTTT; CDR3 protein: CASSVAPGQGVTNEKLFF
J gene: TRBJ2-1; V gene: TRBV5-1; clone size: .; D gene: TRBD2; CDR3 DNA: TGCGCCAGCAGCTTTGGCAGCGGGAGCTACAATGAGCAGTTCTTC; CDR3 protein: CASSFGSGSYNEQFF
J gene: TRBJ2-7; V gene: TRBV6-5; clone size: .; D gene: TRBD1; CDR3 DNA: TGTGCCAGCAGACAGGGGTCCCCCTACGAGCAGTACTTC; CDR3 protein: CASRQGSPYEQYF
J gene: TRBJ1-2; V gene: TRBV18; clone size: .; D gene: TRBD1; CDR3 DNA: TGTGCCAGCTCATCTCGGACAGGGACGTATGGCTACACCTTC; CDR3 protein: CASSSRTGTYGYTF
J gene: TRBJ2-7; V gene: TRBV12-3/TRBV12-4; clone size: .; D gene: TRBD1; CDR3 DNA: TGTGCCAGCAGTAGGGACAGGGTCGACGAGCAGTACTTC; CDR3 protein: CASSRDRVDEQYF
J gene: TRBJ2-4; V gene: TRBV2; clone size: .; D gene: TRBD1; CDR3 DNA: TGTGCCAGCAACTTACCACGGACAGGGGGCGCAAACATTCAGTACTTC; CDR3 protein: CASNLPRTGGANIQYF
J gene: TRBJ2-6; V gene: TRBV11-2; clone size: .; D gene: .; CDR3 DNA: TGTGCCAGCAGCTATCCGCGGGCTGGGGCCAACGTCCTGACTTTC; CDR3 protein: CASSYPRAGANVLTF